This TCR beta chain was profiled in a study of early T cells in non-severe SARS-CoV-2 infection. This clonotype occurred many times. Unique molecular identifiers were added to individual cDNA molecules. A single record per CDR3 protein comes from TCRdb applying MiXCR to the 5' RACE reads. The table has approximately 63,000 distinct CDR3 sequences, about 6% seen once. The TCR comes from an adult who was a healthcare worker with PCR-confirmed SARS-CoV-2 infection or an uninfected control (not recorded which). This material consisted of whole blood, taken at baseline.

The CDR3 reads CASSPQTLVGRHFTDTQYF. The CDR3 coding sequence is TGTGCCAGCAGTCCACAGACCCTCGTTGGCAGGCACTTCACAGATACGCAGTATTTT. V is TRBV27 and J is TRBJ2-3, with D unclear. CDR3 length: 19 amino acids. CDR1 is MNHEY, CDR2 SMNVEV, per germline (reference sequence). V was shortened by 5 bases and J by 2 bases, with 26 bases between the two germline ends.